Listed below are T cell receptor beta chains from one sample, sequenced in a study of Ad26.COV2.S vaccination and SARS-CoV-2 variants. This table comes from immunoSEQ multiplex PCR, and its TCRdb copy is limited to in-frame clones, with some not included. Among roughly 380,000 clones, about 90% were seen once, and the ten largest hold 3.9%. Sequences were derived from peripheral blood, sampled after recovery from COVID-19. All receptors come from a human donor who had recovered from COVID-19. Each CDR3 is given with its conserved first and last residue. D genes are given only for firm matches. Not every row has a clone size; where given, it reads once, few, many or a size class.

cdr3_aa | cdr3_nt | d_call | v_call | clone_size | j_call
CASSLEGWTDTQYF | TGCGCCAGCAGCTTGGAGGGGTGGACAGATACGCAGTATTTT | . | TRBV5-1 | . | TRBJ2-3
CASSLFRGVTGELFF | TGTGCCAGCAGCTTGTTTCGGGGAGTTACCGGGGAGCTGTTTTTT | . | TRBV5-5 | . | TRBJ2-2
CASSYGDRSSGNTIYF | TGTGCCAGCAGTTACGGGGACAGGTCCTCTGGAAACACCATATATTTT | TRBD1 | TRBV6-5 | . | TRBJ1-3
CASGGQWNTGELFF | TGTGCCAGCGGGGGACAGTGGAACACCGGGGAGCTGTTTTTT | TRBD1 | TRBV6-5 | . | TRBJ2-2
CASRRQGGSAYEQYF | TGTGCCAGCAGGCGACAGGGAGGTAGTGCCTACGAGCAGTACTTC | . | TRBV5-4 | once | TRBJ2-7
CASSWLAGGGTDTQYF | TGTGCCAGCAGTTGGTTAGCGGGGGGGGGCACAGATACGCAGTATTTT | TRBD2 | TRBV2 | . | TRBJ2-3
CASSQGLGRTDTQYF | TGTGCCAGCAGCCAAGGGTTAGGACGCACAGATACGCAGTATTTT | . | TRBV3-1/TRBV3-2 | . | TRBJ2-3
CASGKGRQLGGTYEQYF | TGTGCCAGCGGGAAGGGGCGCCAGCTAGGGGGCACCTACGAGCAGTACTTC | TRBD1 | TRBV9 | many | TRBJ2-7
CASSEERGGPYEQYF | TGTGCCAGCAGCGAAGAGCGGGGGGGCCCCTACGAGCAGTACTTC | TRBD2 | TRBV6-1 | . | TRBJ2-7
CASSMGQGDRGEKLFF | TGTGCCAGCAGCATGGGACAGGGGGATCGGGGTGAAAAACTGTTTTTT | TRBD1 | TRBV7-9 | . | TRBJ1-4
CASSPSSTGELFF | TGTGCCAGCAGCCCGAGCTCTACCGGGGAGCTGTTTTTT | . | TRBV5-4 | . | TRBJ2-2
CASSSRDSRTPEQYF | TGTGCCAGCAGTAGCCGGGACTCCCGAACACCCGAGCAGTACTTC | . | TRBV19 | . | TRBJ2-7
CASNNGASGANVLTF | TGTGCCAGCAACAATGGGGCCTCTGGGGCCAACGTCCTGACTTTC | . | TRBV6-5 | . | TRBJ2-6
CASSVLTSGGWNEQFF | TGTGCCAGCAGTGTGTTGACTAGCGGGGGGTGGAATGAGCAGTTCTTC | TRBD2 | TRBV6-1 | . | TRBJ2-1
CASSAGDTQYF | TGTGCCAGCAGCGCAGGGGATACGCAGTATTTT | . | TRBV9 | . | TRBJ2-3
CASSLFGGGTNEKLFF | TGTGCCAGCAGCTTATTCGGAGGGGGAACTAATGAAAAACTGTTTTTT | . | TRBV7-9 | . | TRBJ1-4
CAISEPPSHSYSGLPGYNEQFF | TGTGCCATCAGTGAACCCCCCTCCCATTCTTACTCCGGACTCCCTGGCTACAATGAGCAGTTCTTC | . | TRBV10-3 | once | TRBJ2-1
CTSSQDGDRAREGQYF | TGCACCAGCAGCCAAGATGGGGACAGGGCCCGAGAGGGTCAGTACTTC | . | TRBV1 | many | TRBJ2-5
CASSYLLAGTGELFF | TGTGCCAGCAGTTATCTTCTAGCGGGCACCGGGGAGCTGTTTTTT | TRBD2 | TRBV6-2/TRBV6-3 | . | TRBJ2-2
CASSPDSLNYGYTF | TGTGCCAGCAGTCCAGACAGTCTAAACTATGGCTACACCTTC | . | TRBV27 | . | TRBJ1-2
CASNQDAPNGYTF | TGTGCCAGCAACCAAGATGCACCCAATGGCTACACCTTC | . | TRBV3-1/TRBV3-2 | . | TRBJ1-2
CASSSGTGDSNQPQHF | TGTGCCAGCAGTTCCGGGACAGGGGACAGCAATCAGCCCCAGCATTTT | TRBD1 | TRBV28 | . | TRBJ1-5
CSVVPGDRYGYTF | TGCAGCGTTGTTCCCGGGGACCGGTACGGCTACACCTTC | . | TRBV29-1 | . | TRBJ1-2
CAISEGIMGLNTEAFF | TGTGCCATCAGTGAGGGGATTATGGGGCTAAACACTGAAGCTTTCTTT | . | TRBV10-3 | . | TRBJ1-1
CASSLGRTSGDTDTQYF | TGTGCCAGCAGCTTAGGCCGGACTAGCGGGGACACAGATACGCAGTATTTT | TRBD2 | TRBV13 | once | TRBJ2-3
CASSPLTGEETQYF | TGTGCCAGCAGCCCCCTGACAGGGGAAGAGACCCAGTACTTC | TRBD1 | TRBV5-6 | . | TRBJ2-5
CASSQGVDYGYTF | TGTGCCAGTAGTCAAGGGGTGGACTATGGCTACACCTTC | . | TRBV19 | . | TRBJ1-2
CASSESPLYGYTF | TGTGCCAGCAGTGAGTCGCCCCTCTATGGCTACACCTTC | . | TRBV2 | . | TRBJ1-2
CASSLRMGDYGYTF | TGTGCCAGCAGCCTAAGGATGGGTGACTATGGCTACACCTTC | . | TRBV7-2 | . | TRBJ1-2
CASSPTPGQSGEKLFF | TGCGCCAGCAGCCCAACCCCAGGGCAAAGTGGTGAAAAACTGTTTTTT | . | TRBV5-1 | . | TRBJ1-4
CASSVRTEVEKAFF | TGTGCCAGCAGCGTTCGGACAGAAGTCGAAAAAGCTTTCTTT | . | TRBV5-4 | . | TRBJ1-1
CASSLVSGRVTDTQYF | TGTGCCAGCAGCTTAGTGTCGGGCAGAGTCACAGATACGCAGTATTTT | . | TRBV13 | . | TRBJ2-3
CASSLNPGRANEKLFF | TGTGCCAGCAGCTTAAACCCGGGGAGGGCTAATGAAAAACTGTTTTTT | . | TRBV7-6 | . | TRBJ1-4
CASIAVGDYGYTF | TGTGCCAGCATCGCTGTAGGGGACTATGGCTACACCTTC | . | TRBV6-5 | . | TRBJ1-2
CASSQRGGADTQYF | TGTGCCAGCAGTCAGCGGGGGGGTGCAGATACGCAGTATTTT | TRBD2 | TRBV3-1/TRBV3-2 | . | TRBJ2-3
CASSDRDKWYNEQFF | TGTGCCAGCAGTGACCGGGACAAATGGTACAATGAGCAGTTCTTC | . | TRBV6-1 | . | TRBJ2-1
CASSLVVGTGILFF | TGTGCCAGCAGCTTAGTGGTCGGGACAGGTATTCTGTTTTTT | TRBD1 | TRBV7-9 | . | TRBJ1-4
CASSLRDRGPQLFF | TGTGCCAGCAGCCTCCGGGACAGGGGCCCCCAGCTGTTTTTT | TRBD1 | TRBV13 | . | TRBJ2-2
CAWPILAGGLRGLESCNEQFF | TGTGCCTGGCCTATCCTAGCGGGGGGGCTACGAGGTCTGGAATCTTGCAATGAGCAGTTCTTC | TRBD2 | TRBV30 | . | TRBJ2-1
CAISAPALYEQYF | TGTGCCATCAGTGCGCCAGCCCTCTACGAGCAGTACTTC | . | TRBV10-3 | . | TRBJ2-7
CASSPGTPNTEAFF | TGTGCCAGCAGCCCCGGGACACCGAACACTGAAGCTTTCTTT | . | TRBV7-9 | . | TRBJ1-1
CASSEFGASGYNEQFF | TGTGCCAGCAGTGAATTCGGGGCTAGCGGTTACAATGAGCAGTTCTTC | TRBD2 | TRBV25-1 | . | TRBJ2-1
CATSRGSKILTDTQYF | TGTGCCACCAGCAGAGGGTCTAAGATCCTCACAGATACGCAGTATTTT | . | TRBV15 | . | TRBJ2-3
CASSINRGREKLFF | TGTGCCAGCAGCATAAACAGGGGTAGAGAAAAACTGTTTTTT | TRBD1 | TRBV7-2 | . | TRBJ1-4
CASAKRKWYNEQFF | TGTGCCAGCGCTAAAAGAAAGTGGTACAATGAGCAGTTCTTC | . | TRBV6-5 | . | TRBJ2-1
CASSYSWAATNEKLFF | TGTGCCAGCAGTTACTCGTGGGCAGCAACTAATGAAAAACTGTTTTTT | . | TRBV6-5 | . | TRBJ1-4
CASSEEGTQGRGYTF | TGTGCCAGCAGTGAGGAAGGGACCCAAGGACGTGGCTACACCTTC | . | TRBV2 | . | TRBJ1-2
CASSLPGQGRVAFF | TGTGCCAGCAGCCTACCCGGACAGGGACGCGTAGCTTTCTTT | TRBD1 | TRBV11-2 | . | TRBJ1-1
CASSSGGSLGYTF | TGTGCCAGCAGCTCCGGAGGCTCATTAGGCTACACCTTC | . | TRBV13 | . | TRBJ1-2
CASSQEAVSFSNQPQHF | TGCGCCAGCAGCCAAGAGGCCGTGAGCTTTAGCAATCAGCCCCAGCATTTT | . | TRBV4-3 | once | TRBJ1-5
CASSPRQGSRNEQFF | TGCGCCAGCAGCCCGAGACAGGGGTCGAGAAATGAGCAGTTCTTC | TRBD1 | TRBV5-1 | . | TRBJ2-1
CASSDMMVYNEQFF | TGTGCCAGCAGCGATATGATGGTCTACAATGAGCAGTTCTTC | . | TRBV5-6 | . | TRBJ2-1
CASRLTGSTGELFF | TGCGCCAGCAGACTTACAGGGTCCACCGGGGAGCTGTTTTTT | . | TRBV5-1 | . | TRBJ2-2